This TCR beta chain was captured by sequencing in a study of blood T cell repertoires in COVID-19. At the level of the study: COVID-19 samples collected from the United States, Italy and Spain covered acute and convalescent phases. From T cells, B-cell-depleted T cells, or PBMCs came the material, which was cDNA or gDNA.

In the original analysis: Scientists estimated how many nucleated cells there were by amplifying reference gene primers. TCRdb's copy holds only in-frame clones and misses some; the assay was immunoSEQ multiplex PCR. V, J and clone size derive from that table, while D and trimming were established from the DNA sequence. The sample has roughly 200,000 clones, about 87% seen once; the top ten hold 5.5% to 8%. Germline CDR1 and CDR2: GTSNPN and SVGIG (reference sequence). The CDR3 covers 14 residues. Trimming pared 8 bases from V and 6 bases from J, leaving 20 bases between. The clonotype comes from a man aged 55 to 70 who had recovered from COVID-19. The source material was peripheral blood. The chain couples TRBV30 to TRBJ2-1; possibly TRBD2 for D (6 bases). CDR3 nucleotide sequence: TGTGCCGGGGGGAGCGATGCGGGGAGCAATGAGCAGTTCTTC. Translation: CAGGSDAGSNEQFF.